This is a list of T cell receptor beta chains from one sample in a study of tumor-infiltrating lymphocytes in localized non-small cell lung cancer. The method was immunoSEQ multiplex PCR; TCRdb's version includes in-frame clones alone and lacks a portion of them. Found here are over 10,000 clones, 68% of them singletons; the top ten hold 9.4%. The sample consisted of lung tumor tissue. The receptors were sampled from a human donor with non-small cell lung cancer. Each CDR3 is given with its conserved first and last residue. A D gene is named only where the DNA matches it firmly. A clone size is listed for some rows: how often the clone was seen (once, few, many), or a class if it is expanded.

clone_size: .; d_call: .; j_call: TRBJ1-6; v_call: TRBV6-5; cdr3_aa: CAVVGTANSPLHF; cdr3_nt: TGTGCCGTGGTCGGGACGGCCAATTCTCCCCTCCACTTT
clone_size: .; d_call: .; j_call: TRBJ2-5; v_call: TRBV4-1; cdr3_aa: CASSQQETQYF; cdr3_nt: TGCGCCAGCAGCCAACAAGAGACCCAGTACTTC
clone_size: .; d_call: .; j_call: TRBJ1-5; v_call: TRBV7-2; cdr3_aa: CASSLFNQPQHF; cdr3_nt: TGTGCCAGCAGCTTATTCAATCAGCCCCAGCATTTT
clone_size: .; d_call: .; j_call: TRBJ1-1; v_call: TRBV7-9; cdr3_aa: CASTRDTVNTEAFF; cdr3_nt: TGTGCCAGCACCCGGGATACGGTTAACACTGAAGCTTTCTTT
clone_size: .; d_call: .; j_call: TRBJ2-3; v_call: TRBV10-1; cdr3_aa: CASSAFGGLSTDTQYF; cdr3_nt: TGCGCCAGCAGTGCCTTTGGAGGGTTGAGCACAGATACGCAGTATTTT
clone_size: .; d_call: .; j_call: TRBJ2-7; v_call: TRBV7-2; cdr3_aa: CASSRSGESSYEQYF; cdr3_nt: TGTGCCAGCAGTAGAAGCGGAGAGAGCTCCTACGAGCAGTACTTC
clone_size: once; d_call: TRBD1; j_call: TRBJ1-2; v_call: TRBV4-3; cdr3_aa: CASSQETTGKGYTF; cdr3_nt: TGCGCCAGCAGCCAAGAGACGACAGGGAAAGGCTACACCTTC
clone_size: once; d_call: TRBD1; j_call: TRBJ2-7; v_call: TRBV7-2; cdr3_aa: CASSSGQGGYYEQYF; cdr3_nt: TGTGCCAGCAGCTCTGGACAGGGTGGATATTACGAGCAGTACTTC
clone_size: .; d_call: .; j_call: TRBJ2-7; v_call: TRBV30; cdr3_aa: CAWSTGLSYEQYF; cdr3_nt: TGTGCCTGGAGTACAGGACTCTCCTACGAGCAGTACTTC
clone_size: once; d_call: TRBD1; j_call: TRBJ1-6; v_call: TRBV5-1; cdr3_aa: CASSPRTGRDNSPLHF; cdr3_nt: TGCGCCAGCAGCCCACGGACAGGGAGGGATAATTCACCCCTCCACTTT
clone_size: .; d_call: TRBD2; j_call: TRBJ2-2; v_call: TRBV9; cdr3_aa: CASSGTGGLPGELFF; cdr3_nt: TGTGCCAGCAGCGGGACGGGGGGGCTTCCCGGGGAGCTGTTTTTT
clone_size: .; d_call: TRBD1; j_call: TRBJ1-2; v_call: TRBV4-3; cdr3_aa: CASSQETTGKGYAF; cdr3_nt: TGCGCCAGCAGCCAAGAGACGACAGGGAAAGGCTACGCCTTC
clone_size: few; d_call: .; j_call: TRBJ1-5; v_call: TRBV19; cdr3_aa: CASVKLPGQPQHF; cdr3_nt: TGTGCCAGTGTCAAACTTCCGGGTCAGCCCCAGCATTTT
clone_size: once; d_call: TRBD1; j_call: TRBJ1-4; v_call: TRBV7-7; cdr3_aa: CASSAAGGFEKLFF; cdr3_nt: TGTGCTAGCAGCGCGGCAGGGGGATTTGAAAAACTGTTTTTT
clone_size: .; d_call: .; j_call: TRBJ2-2; v_call: TRBV7-3; cdr3_aa: CASSFNQGSSGELFF; cdr3_nt: TGTGCCAGCAGCTTCAATCAAGGGTCTTCCGGGGAGCTGTTTTTT
clone_size: .; d_call: .; j_call: TRBJ1-2; v_call: TRBV28; cdr3_aa: CASSHEGKNYGYTF; cdr3_nt: TGTGCCAGCAGCCACGAAGGGAAAAACTATGGCTACACCTTC
clone_size: few; d_call: .; j_call: TRBJ1-1; v_call: TRBV19; cdr3_aa: CASSIVSGSTEAFF; cdr3_nt: TGTGCCAGTAGTATAGTCAGTGGGAGCACTGAAGCTTTCTTT
clone_size: .; d_call: TRBD2; j_call: TRBJ2-7; v_call: TRBV11-1; cdr3_aa: CASSKLGRDYEQYF; cdr3_nt: TGTGCCAGCAGCAAACTAGGGAGGGACTACGAGCAGTACTTC
clone_size: .; d_call: .; j_call: TRBJ1-5; v_call: TRBV7-2; cdr3_aa: CASSFSQGTQPQHF; cdr3_nt: TGTGCCAGCAGCTTCAGCCAGGGCACTCAGCCCCAGCATTTT
clone_size: medium-sized; d_call: TRBD2; j_call: TRBJ2-1; v_call: TRBV19; cdr3_aa: CASSIVAGHPYNEQFF; cdr3_nt: TGTGCCAGTAGTATAGTAGCGGGACACCCTTACAATGAGCAGTTCTTC
clone_size: .; d_call: .; j_call: TRBJ1-1; v_call: TRBV21-1; cdr3_aa: CASSKGRVNTEAFF; cdr3_nt: TGTGCCAGCAGCAAGGGCAGGGTGAACACTGAAGCTTTCTTT
clone_size: once; d_call: .; j_call: TRBJ1-1; v_call: TRBV5-6; cdr3_aa: CASRIQGLVEAFF; cdr3_nt: TGTGCCAGCAGGATTCAGGGGTTAGTTGAAGCTTTCTTT
clone_size: medium-sized; d_call: TRBD1; j_call: TRBJ1-5; v_call: TRBV10-3; cdr3_aa: CAIGTGDSNQPQHF; cdr3_nt: TGTGCCATTGGGACAGGAGACTCAAATCAGCCCCAGCATTTT
clone_size: .; d_call: .; j_call: TRBJ2-5; v_call: TRBV29-1; cdr3_aa: CSVGGTGTQETQYF; cdr3_nt: TGCAGCGTTGGGGGAACCGGGACCCAAGAGACCCAGTACTTC
clone_size: few; d_call: .; j_call: TRBJ1-1; v_call: TRBV7-3; cdr3_aa: CASSLKGGTEAFF; cdr3_nt: TGTGCCAGCAGCTTAAAGGGCGGGACTGAAGCTTTCTTT
clone_size: .; d_call: .; j_call: TRBJ2-7; v_call: TRBV5-1; cdr3_aa: CASSFDRADYEQYF; cdr3_nt: TGCGCCAGCAGCTTCGATAGGGCGGATTACGAGCAGTACTTC
clone_size: .; d_call: TRBD1; j_call: TRBJ1-3; v_call: TRBV27; cdr3_aa: CASSTWDSRSGNTIYF; cdr3_nt: TGTGCCAGCAGTACTTGGGACAGTCGCTCTGGAAACACCATATATTTT
clone_size: .; d_call: .; j_call: TRBJ1-5; v_call: TRBV7-4; cdr3_aa: CASSPGMGSDQPQHF; cdr3_nt: TGTGCCAGCAGCCCTGGAATGGGGTCGGATCAGCCCCAGCATTTT
clone_size: .; d_call: TRBD1; j_call: TRBJ1-1; v_call: TRBV6-6; cdr3_aa: CASRDRVTEAFF; cdr3_nt: TGTGCCAGCCGGGACAGGGTCACTGAAGCTTTCTTT
clone_size: .; d_call: .; j_call: TRBJ1-2; v_call: TRBV4-2; cdr3_aa: CASSKDSYGYTF; cdr3_nt: TGTGCCAGCTCCAAGGACAGCTATGGCTACACCTTC
clone_size: few; d_call: .; j_call: TRBJ1-2; v_call: TRBV27; cdr3_aa: CASSIRSGSYNYGYTF; cdr3_nt: TGTGCCAGCAGTATCCGTTCCGGTTCGTACAACTATGGCTACACCTTC
clone_size: .; d_call: TRBD1; j_call: TRBJ2-5; v_call: TRBV29-1; cdr3_aa: CSVNRGPQETQYF; cdr3_nt: TGCAGCGTCAACAGGGGACCCCAAGAGACCCAGTACTTC
clone_size: .; d_call: TRBD2; j_call: TRBJ2-2; v_call: TRBV7-8; cdr3_aa: CASSPRRGGRAPGELFF; cdr3_nt: TGTGCCAGCAGTCCCAGGAGGGGCGGGAGGGCCCCCGGGGAGCTGTTTTTT
clone_size: .; d_call: TRBD1; j_call: TRBJ1-2; v_call: TRBV16; cdr3_aa: CASSPGTANYGYTF; cdr3_nt: TGTGCCAGCAGCCCCGGGACAGCAAACTATGGCTACACCTTC
clone_size: .; d_call: .; j_call: TRBJ2-5; v_call: TRBV6-1; cdr3_aa: CASGGTQYF; cdr3_nt: TGTGCCAGCGGGGGGACCCAGTACTTC
clone_size: .; d_call: .; j_call: TRBJ1-1; v_call: TRBV9; cdr3_aa: CASSVEGNGNTEAFF; cdr3_nt: TGTGCCAGCAGCGTAGAGGGAAACGGTAACACTGAAGCTTTCTTT
clone_size: .; d_call: .; j_call: TRBJ1-1; v_call: TRBV11-1; cdr3_aa: CASSGEGSPEAFF; cdr3_nt: TGTGCCAGCAGCGGAGAGGGAAGTCCTGAAGCTTTCTTT
clone_size: few; d_call: TRBD1; j_call: TRBJ1-4; v_call: TRBV30; cdr3_aa: CAWKVGRGIEKLFF; cdr3_nt: TGTGCCTGGAAGGTGGGCAGGGGGATCGAAAAACTGTTTTTT
clone_size: .; d_call: .; j_call: TRBJ2-7; v_call: TRBV25-1; cdr3_aa: CASSRNYEQYF; cdr3_nt: TGTGCCAGCAGCCGTAACTACGAGCAGTACTTC
clone_size: .; d_call: TRBD1; j_call: TRBJ2-5; v_call: TRBV9; cdr3_aa: CASSQTGHLETQYF; cdr3_nt: TGTGCCAGCAGCCAGACAGGGCACCTAGAGACCCAGTACTTC
clone_size: .; d_call: .; j_call: TRBJ2-1; v_call: TRBV6-5; cdr3_aa: CASSYSSGLSYNEQFF; cdr3_nt: TGTGCCAGCAGTTACTCGTCGGGCCTATCCTACAATGAGCAGTTCTTC
clone_size: .; d_call: TRBD1; j_call: TRBJ2-1; v_call: TRBV6-7; cdr3_aa: CASSTHFGTGNDEQFF; cdr3_nt: TGTGCCAGCAGCACACACTTCGGGACAGGCAATGATGAGCAGTTCTTC
clone_size: few; d_call: .; j_call: TRBJ2-3; v_call: TRBV5-1; cdr3_aa: CASSEGQSTDTQYF; cdr3_nt: TGCGCCAGCAGTGAGGGGCAAAGCACAGATACGCAGTATTTT
clone_size: .; d_call: .; j_call: TRBJ1-1; v_call: TRBV25-1; cdr3_aa: CASREAGANTEAFF; cdr3_nt: TGTGCCAGCAGAGAGGCAGGAGCGAACACTGAAGCTTTCTTT
clone_size: .; d_call: TRBD1; j_call: TRBJ1-5; v_call: TRBV19; cdr3_aa: CATWRGQGNQPQHF; cdr3_nt: TGTGCCACCTGGCGGGGACAGGGTAATCAGCCCCAGCATTTT